The sequence of this T cell receptor (beta chain) was determined in a study of chemoradiotherapy in HPV16-positive cancers (dated by TCRdb to about 2022). For the wider study: Using functional T-cell assays on cells from a couple of HPV16-positive patients, the researchers defined candidate HPV-specific T-cell clones and common TCR motifs. Whether T-cell immunity against the HPV oncoproteins E6 and E7 changes during chemoradiotherapy and whether survival is affected by this immunity were examined in the study. TCR repertoires from 86 patients with HPV-related cancers were then used to track the candidate HPV-specific TCRs and motifs. What the study reported, not specific to this receptor: Improved recurrence-free survival in HPV16-positive patients was associated with expansion of HPV-responsive T cells during chemoradiotherapy. Expansion of candidate HPV-specific clones and E7-related TCR motifs was observed in the tumor microenvironment during treatment, whereas no such expansion was observed for non-HPV-specific T cells. The functional definition of HPV-specific T cells came from only a couple of HPV16-positive patients, and the survival association was reported for HPV16-positive patients.

Sequences MNHEY (CDR1) and SMNVEV (CDR2) are obtained from the germline V gene (reference sequence). The CDR3 has 14 amino acids, counting the end cysteine and phenylalanine. The DNA shown is the 42-base CDR3, in frame from base 1. The trim is 3 bases for V and 4 bases for J, with a gap of 12 bases between the germline ends. To note about this clone: Which antigen it targets is not known. Base qualities were left out, and no much larger clone turns up one base away.

Libraries were built with the immunoSEQ multiplex PCR assay. The table comes from immuneACCESS by way of TCRdb, which keeps in-frame sequences with V and J called. Part of the clones is missing from these tables; in studies checked, under half for an unresolved V gene and the rest for unknown reasons. The sample contains 15,000 to 20,000 clones, over 65% of them found a single time. Over 3.5% of the sample is held by the ten biggest clonotypes. Repertoires were sampled repeatedly over the course of chemoradiotherapy, so clonal expansion could be followed in the tumor microenvironment. Sequenced here: blood, sampled from a patient who underwent chemoradiotherapy. Recombination connected TRBV27 to TRBJ1-2; perhaps TRBD1 is the D gene, with 5 bases matching. This clonotype originated in a human donor with HPV-associated anogenital cancer. CDR3 region: CASSFGGGGYGYTF. The bases read TGTGCCAGCAGTTTTGGGGGAGGAGGCTATGGCTACACCTTC.